These 12 T cell receptor beta chains came from one sample sequenced in a study of blood T cell repertoires in COVID-19. The repertoire was sequenced with immunoSEQ multiplex PCR; TCRdb's copy has only in-frame clones and lacks some. The table lists hundreds of thousands of clones, 85% to 90% of them singletons. Material for sequencing was peripheral blood. All receptors come from a young man with COVID-19, enrolled during active disease.

The chain recombines TRBV4-1 with TRBJ2-3; 10 bases line up with TRBD2. CDR3 length equals 16 residues. Trimming at V came to 3 bases and at J to 2 bases, leaving 5 bases not matched to a gene. In germline, CDR1 is MGHRA, CDR2 YSYEKL. CDR3 in amino acids: CASSQTGLALTDTQYF. The DNA for the CDR3 is TGCGCCAGCAGCCAGACGGGACTAGCGCTCACAGATACGCAGTATTTT.

This clone was seen more than once but under ten times. J is TRBJ2-5 and V is TRBV5-8; 8 bases map to TRBD1. The junction had 7 bases not matched to a gene; V was cut back by 1 base and J by 5 bases. The CDR3 runs 15 residues. From germline, CDR1 is SGHTS and CDR2 YDEGEE. CDR3 sequence: CASSLRTGGVETQYF. In DNA form, the CDR3 reads TGTGCCAGCAGCTTGAGAACAGGGGGAGTGGAGACCCAGTACTTC.

This clone was detected a few times. The chain is built from TRBV5-1 and TRBJ1-2; TRBD1 aligns across 12 bases. V shed 4 bases, J shed 7 bases, and the junction held 29 bases outside the gene matches. CDR1 is SGHRS, CDR2 YFSETQ, per germline. CDR3 length equals 22 residues. DNA of the CDR3: TGCGCCAGCAGCGATAGGGACAGGGGGCGCGGAGTTGGGCTGGTTGTGTGGGGTGGCTACACCTTC. Its protein product is CASSDRDRGRGVGLVVWGGYTF.

The chain combines TRBV5-5 with TRBJ1-6; 10 positions agree with TRBD1. The CDR3 loop spans 16 amino acids. V dropped 0 bases and J dropped 7; count of bases not matched to a gene: 4. CDR1 is SGHKS and CDR2 is YYEKEE in the germline V gene (reference sequence). The CDR3: CASSLETDRGNSPLHF. CDR3 nucleotides: TGTGCCAGCAGCTTGGAAACGGACAGGGGGAATTCACCCCTCCACTTT.

This clone was seen only once. The chain has TRBV19 and TRBJ2-7; maybe TRBD2 (5 bases). This CDR3 is 15 amino acids long. V lost 4 bases and J 2 bases, leaving 15 bases between the germline ends. Germline values: CDR1 LNHDA, CDR2 SQIVND (reference sequence). CDR3 nucleotide sequence: TGTGCCAGTAGTAAGACTAACGGGCCTACCTACGAGCAGTACTTC. Amino acids: CASSKTNGPTYEQYF.

The chain is built from TRBV21-1 and TRBJ1-1; TRBD1, the table's D call, was not compared with the DNA. TRBV21-1 is noted as a pseudogene. CDR3 length equals 15 residues. The CDR3 reads CASRDPQGMNTEAFF. In DNA, the CDR3 is TGTGCCAGCAGGGACCCACAGGGGATGAACACTGAAGCTTTCTTT.

The J gene is TRBJ2-1, the V gene TRBV9; TRBD2 aligns across 11 bases. Looked up from germline, CDR1 is SGDLS and CDR2 is YYNGEE. The CDR3 is 16 amino acids. Germline trimming cut 4 bases from V and 8 bases from J; bases unmatched to any gene: 11. CDR3 amino acids: CASSFRLAGSRDEQFF. For the CDR3, the DNA is TGTGCCAGCAGCTTTAGACTAGCGGGGTCTCGGGATGAGCAGTTCTTC.

This chain uses TRBV4-2 with TRBJ2-4; tentative D call: TRBD2 (5 bases). The CDR3 totals 18 residues. Germline assignment: CDR1 LGHNA and CDR2 YNFKEQ. V was shortened by 0 bases and J by 1 base, with 16 bases between the two germline ends. CDR3 sequence: CASSQDRRADDAKNIQYF. The DNA of the CDR3 is TGTGCCAGCAGCCAAGATCGGCGGGCGGACGATGCCAAAAACATTCAGTACTTC.

The chain combines TRBV7-8 with TRBJ1-1; no clear D gene. The germline CDR1 and CDR2 sequences are SGHVS and FQNEAQ. Deletions cut 5 bases from V and 0 bases from J, with 16 bases between. This CDR3 is 16 amino acids long. CDR3 sequence (DNA): TGTGCCAGCAGCAGTTCCTCCTGGGCTATGAACACTGAAGCTTTCTTT. This sequence encodes CASSSSSWAMNTEAFF.

J is TRBJ2-2 and V is TRBV28; D possibly corresponds to TRBD2 (6 bases). Germline CDR1 is MDHEN and CDR2 is SYDVKM. The CDR3 has 15 residues. V lost 2 bases and J 0 bases, leaving 7 bases between the germline ends. The CDR3 DNA reads TGTGCCAGCAGTTTACCTAGCGCGAACACCGGGGAGCTGTTTTTT. As protein: CASSLPSANTGELFF.

In DNA form, the CDR3 reads TGCGCCAGCAGCCATACTACTAGCGGGAGTCGGGAGCAGTACTTC. Protein product: CASSHTTSGSREQYF. The chain links TRBV4-1 to TRBJ2-7; 11 nucleotides align to TRBD2. Germline V CDR1 and CDR2: MGHRA, YSYEKL. J was trimmed by 7 bases and V by 3 bases; bases with no gene match: 8. CDR3 length equals 15 residues.

The rearrangement joins TRBV15 to TRBJ2-3; weak D call: TRBD2 (6 bases). Trimming removed 3 bases from V and 6 bases from J, with 16 bases in between. This CDR3 spans 15 amino acids. CDR1 and CDR2 from the germline V gene are LNHNV and YYDKDF (reference sequence). The CDR3 nucleotides are TGTGCCACCAGCAGCTCGCCCGGGGGAAAGGATACGCAGTATTTT. The encoded protein is CATSSSPGGKDTQYF.